Following are 21 T cell receptor beta chains from one sample sequenced in a study of blood T cell repertoires in COVID-19. TCRdb keeps only in-frame clones here, not all; method: immunoSEQ multiplex PCR. The sample holds approximately 130,000 clones; roughly 69% are singletons and the top ten take roughly 2%. Sequencing was carried out using peripheral blood. The receptor source for this set is a woman between 70 and 85 years old with acute or convalescent COVID-19.

The V and J genes are TRBV19 and TRBJ1-2, with TRBD1 matching over 7 bases. V shed 6 bases, J shed 3 bases, and the junction held 7 bases outside the gene matches. Germline V gene lookup returns CDR1 LNHDA and CDR2 SQIVND (reference sequence). The CDR3 is 14 residues long. The DNA for the CDR3 is TGTGCCAGTAGGACCGACAGGGCCCACTATGGCTACACCTTC. Translating gives CASRTDRAHYGYTF.

The chain joins TRBV5-1 to TRBJ1-4, with 11 bases lining up with TRBD1. CDR3 size: 14 residues. Germline V CDR1 and CDR2: SGHRS, YFSETQ. The V gene end was trimmed by 0 bases and the J gene end by 10 bases; junction bases not matched to a gene: 2. This CDR3 is CASSLGGTGGKLFF. The CDR3 DNA reads as TGCGCCAGCAGCTTGGGAGGGACAGGGGGAAAACTGTTTTTT.

J is TRBJ2-6 and V is TRBV6-5; possibly TRBD2 for D (5 bases). CDR3 length equals 15 residues. The V gene's germline CDR1 is MNHEY and CDR2 SVGAGI. V lost 3 bases to trimming and J lost 0 bases, with 6 bases between them. DNA of the CDR3: TGTGCCAGCAGTTATCGGGACTCTGGGGCCAACGTCCTGACTTTC. This encodes CASSYRDSGANVLTF.

The gene calls are TRBV6-6 and TRBJ1-6, with D uncertain. This CDR3 has 14 residues. V was cut by 4 bases and J by 10 bases, with 14 bases left in between. Germline CDR1 reads MNHNY; CDR2 reads SVGAGI (reference sequence). Written as DNA, the CDR3 is TGTGCCAGCAGTTTTCCGGGAGGCCAGTCACCCCTCCACTTT. Translated, it gives CASSFPGGQSPLHF.

The chain employs TRBV11-2 and TRBJ2-1; D not resolved. The V end lost 3 bases, the J end lost 3 bases, and 3 bases lay between the germline ends. Germline-derived CDR1 and CDR2 are SGHAT and FQNNGV. The length of the CDR3 is 12 residues. This CDR3 is CASSFLYNEQFF. The CDR3 DNA reads TGTGCCAGCAGCTTTCTCTACAATGAGCAGTTCTTC.

The chain joins TRBV5-6 to TRBJ1-6, with D uncertain. Between the trimmed V and J ends, which lost 0 bases and 8 bases, there was a span of 9 bases. CDR1 and CDR2 from the germline V gene are SGHDT and YYEEEE. CDR3 length: 14 amino acids. CDR3 nucleotides: TGTGCCAGCAGCTTGGTCGGGGTTGATTCACCCCTCCACTTT. Its protein product is CASSLVGVDSPLHF.

This clone was found once. This chain connects TRBV5-5 to TRBJ1-1, with a tentative D call TRBD1 (6 bases). Deletions cut 2 bases from V and 6 bases from J, with 14 bases between. The germline V gene encodes CDR1 SGHKS and CDR2 YYEKEE (reference sequence). CDR3 length equals 14 residues. The CDR3 protein is CASSLKDSLPEAFF. The DNA of the CDR3 is TGTGCCAGCAGCTTAAAGGACAGCCTTCCTGAAGCTTTCTTT.

CDR3 residues: CASSWESSYEQYF. DNA for the CDR3: TGTGCCAGCAGTTGGGAGAGCTCCTACGAGCAGTACTTC. The chain combines TRBV6-5 with TRBJ2-7; a possible D gene is TRBD2 (5 bases). Between the trimmed V and J ends, which lost 4 bases and 0 bases, there was a span of 7 bases. In germline, CDR1 is MNHEY, CDR2 SVGAGI. CDR3 length: 13 amino acids.

V gene TRBV28 combines with J gene TRBJ2-1; 9 bases are a match to TRBD2. This CDR3 comprises 17 residues. J lost 2 bases, V lost 3 bases, and 8 bases had no gene match. CDR1 is MDHEN, CDR2 SYDVKM, per germline. The CDR3 DNA sequence: TGTGCCAGCAGTTTCTCCTCAGCTAGCGGGGCCTACAATGAGCAGTTCTTC. Residues: CASSFSSASGAYNEQFF.

The rearrangement joins TRBV19 to TRBJ1-5, with D possibly being TRBD1 (5 bases). In germline, CDR1 is LNHDA, CDR2 SQIVND (reference sequence). CDR3 length: 14 residues. With 6 bases removed from V and 3 bases from J, the gap between germline ends came to 12 bases. CDR3 protein: CASSGGGNNQPQHF. The CDR3 DNA reads as TGTGCCAGTAGCGGGGGAGGAAACAATCAGCCCCAGCATTTT.

In this sample, this clone turned up once. The junction departs from the called germline gene at one end, perhaps through a read error. This chain joins TRBV28 and TRBJ1-5; D not resolved. The CDR3 is made up of 15 amino acids. Germline V gene lookup returns CDR1 MDHEN and CDR2 SYDVKM. CDR3 nucleotides: TGTGCCAGCAGTTTATACGCAGATAGCAGTCAGCCCCAGCATTTT. Encoded protein: CASSLYADSSQPQHF.

J is TRBJ2-1 and V is TRBV27; D perhaps matches TRBD2 (6 bases). Per germline, CDR1 MNHEY and CDR2 SMNVEV (reference sequence). Trimming shortened V by 5 bases and J by 7 bases, and 21 bases separated the two germline ends. CDR3 size: 16 residues. CDR3 in amino acids: CASSPSRLVTGNEQFF. In DNA form, the CDR3 reads TGTGCCAGCAGTCCGTCAAGACTAGTAACCGGGAATGAGCAGTTCTTC.

The chain employs TRBV15 and TRBJ1-4; no definite D call. Germline lookup yields CDR1 LNHNV and CDR2 YYDKDF (reference sequence). V was cut by 6 bases and J by 14 bases, with 19 bases left in between. The CDR3 is 13 residues long. DNA of the CDR3: TGTGCCACCAGTACTATGGAGCGAGGGTTTCTGTTTTTT. Translating gives CATSTMERGFLFF.

J is TRBJ2-2 and V is TRBV6-4, with a weak D call TRBD1 (5 bases). V was shortened by 5 bases and J by 5 bases, with 12 bases between the two germline ends. CDR1 is MRHNA, CDR2 SNTAGT, per germline. The length of the CDR3 is 14 residues. CDR3 sequence reads: CASSQGPATGELFF. As DNA, the CDR3 is TGTGCCAGCAGTCAGGGCCCAGCTACCGGGGAGCTGTTTTTT.

This clone was detected only a few times. The chain is built from TRBV7-6 and TRBJ2-7; TRBD1 is a possible D gene (5 bases). CDR3 length: 14 residues. V shed 4 bases and J shed 2 bases, with 12 bases lying between them. From germline, CDR1 is SGHVS and CDR2 FNYEAQ. The CDR3 coding sequence is TGTGCCAGCAGCTCCCCTGACAGAGCCTACGAGCAGTACTTC. The encoded protein is CASSSPDRAYEQYF.

This clone came up a few times. The chain employs TRBV6-5 and TRBJ1-6, with TRBD1 matching over 9 bases. With V trimmed by 7 bases and J by 13 bases, 11 bases remained unmatched. The length of the CDR3 is 14 residues. Germline lookup yields CDR1 MNHEY and CDR2 SVGAGI. CDR3 region: CASINPGQGPPLHF. In DNA form, the CDR3 reads TGTGCCAGCATCAATCCCGGACAGGGGCCCCCCCTCCACTTT.

This rearrangement joins TRBV5-6 to TRBJ2-1; D possibly corresponds to TRBD1 (6 bases). Germline CDR1 and CDR2: SGHDT and YYEEEE. This CDR3 is 15 amino acids long. V was trimmed by 4 bases and J by 4 bases, leaving 15 bases between them. The CDR3 DNA sequence: TGTGCCAGCAGCCCGGTCCCACAGGGATACAATGAGCAGTTCTTC. Protein product: CASSPVPQGYNEQFF.

The V and J genes are TRBV14 and TRBJ2-7, with 7 bases fitting TRBD2. The germline gives CDR1 SGHDN, CDR2 FVKESK. The CDR3 covers 15 residues. The junction had 9 bases not matched to a gene; V was cut back by 3 bases and J by 4 bases. CDR3 in DNA: TGTGCCAGCAGCCAGGTTGGGTTGCGGGAGTACGAGCAGTACTTC. As protein: CASSQVGLREYEQYF.

This clone occurred a few times. The J gene is TRBJ1-1, the V gene TRBV7-3; TRBD1 agrees at 8 bases. The V gene end was trimmed by 0 bases and the J gene end by 5 bases; junction bases not matched to a gene: 8. The CDR3 consists of 16 residues. From germline, CDR1 is SGHTA and CDR2 FQGTGA. CDR3 coding DNA: TGTGCCAGCAGCTTAACGCTTCAGGGGGCTGGTACTGAAGCTTTCTTT. Translated, it gives CASSLTLQGAGTEAFF.

V is TRBV9 and J is TRBJ2-7; 7 positions agree with TRBD2. The CDR3 spans 14 residues. After removal of 3 bases from V and 1 base from J, the junction contained 4 bases not matched to a gene. Germline CDR1 is SGDLS and CDR2 is YYNGEE. The CDR3 sequence is CASSAGLDSYEQYF. The DNA for the CDR3 is TGTGCCAGCAGCGCAGGACTAGATTCCTACGAGCAGTACTTC. Full variable domain (missing parts from reference TRBV9 and TRBJ2-7): DSGVTQTPKHLITATGQRVTLRCSPRSGDLSVYWYQQSLDQGLQFLIQYYNGEERAKGNILERFSAQQFPDLHSELNLSSLELGDSALYFCASSAGLDSYEQYFGPGTRLTVT.

The chain employs TRBV29-1 and TRBJ2-5; D possibly corresponds to TRBD1 (5 bases). The CDR3 consists of 13 residues. Looked up from germline, CDR1 is SQVTM and CDR2 is ANQGSEA. V shed 4 bases and J shed 10 bases, with 19 bases lying between them. The CDR3 loop reads CSVVEGAPGSQYF. CDR3 coding DNA: TGCAGCGTTGTGGAAGGGGCTCCTGGAAGCCAGTACTTC.